Sequencing of this T cell receptor (beta chain) was carried out in a study of long-term antiretroviral therapy in people with HIV. The immunoSEQ assay was v3.0, run at survey level. The protocol was immunoSEQ multiplex PCR, while the TCRdb copy is restricted to in-frame clones and leaves out a portion. The repertoire holds 20,000 to 25,000 clones, about 78% seen once, with around 15% in the top ten. The CDR3 totals 16 residues. Germline CDR1 reads MGHDK; CDR2 reads SYGVNS. Trimming took 3 bases from V and 4 from J; bases not matched to a gene: 11. V and J are TRBV25-1 and TRBJ1-2; 7 bases map to TRBD1. The sequences come from unsorted PBMCs, collected 2.9 years after starting antiretroviral therapy. This TCR came from a woman aged 25 to 45 with HIV. CDR3 in DNA: TGTGCCAGCAGTGATGAAGGTCGACGACAGGGCTATGGCTACACCTTC. This translates into CASSDEGRRQGYGYTF.